This T cell receptor beta chain was recovered during a study of technical replicates of blood from several donors. Method: immunoSEQ multiplex PCR; TCRdb's copy keeps in-frame clones and lacks some. Altogether about 94,000 clones are present, 90% to 97% being singletons, with the ten largest covering about 0.21%. The CDR3 is 15 amino acids. The germline CDR1 and CDR2 sequences are MDHEN and SYDVKM. V shed 3 bases and J 3 bases; nucleotides not matched to a gene: 5. This clonotype was obtained from a human donor in good health. Sequenced: T cells isolated from PBMCs. The V and J genes are TRBV28 and TRBJ2-4; TRBD1 agrees at 7 bases. The CDR3 loop is CASSFRDRYKNIQYF. In DNA form, the CDR3 reads TGTGCCAGCAGTTTCCGGGACAGATACAAAAACATTCAGTACTTC.